This T cell receptor beta chain was identified in a study of cytomegalovirus exposure and HLA in healthy donors. Study in general: Within an early data release were tens of millions of unique TCRs drawn from HLA-typed donors. General study points: Most TCR beta V segments were productive about 87% or about 30% of the time in an earlier analysis. Only CMV serostatus was available as immune exposure information. In a later analysis, TCR beta V- and J-gene trimming showed a link to a missense DCLRE1C variant.

A note on this clone: Its antigen is unknown.

In germline, CDR1 is MNHNS, CDR2 SASEGT. V was pared by 3 bases and J by 7 bases, with 12 bases between. The length of the CDR3 is 13 residues. The PCR had 60 Vbeta and 13 Jbeta primers. Measured with immunoSEQ multiplex PCR; TCRdb has only the in-frame clones, and not every one. The sample includes some 110,000 clones. The TCR comes from a man aged 25-45 years in good health and CMV-seronegative. The specimen was PBMCs. The V gene is TRBV6-1, the J gene TRBJ1-2, with D unresolved. The CDR3 coding sequence is TGTGCCAGCAGTGACCCCCCAGGAACTGGCTACACCTTC. Residues: CASSDPPGTGYTF.